Presented here are 2 T cell receptor beta chains from one specimen sequenced in a study of T cells after yellow fever vaccination. One entry per CDR3 protein, called by TCRdb with MiXCR from the 5' RACE reads. The sample consists of about 630,000 distinct CDR3 sequences, 9% to 15% of them appearing once. The material was PBMCs, obtained on the day of the yellow fever booster vaccination. Receptor source: a man aged 25 to 40 who received the YFV17D yellow fever vaccine.

This clonotype showed up many times. The chain recombines TRBV4-3 with TRBJ2-7; 7 positions match TRBD1. Germline V CDR1 and CDR2: LGHNA, YSLEER. Germline trimming cut 2 bases from V and 4 bases from J; bases unmatched to any gene: 8. CDR3 length equals 15 residues. The CDR3 DNA sequence: TGCGCCAGCAGCCAACGATTACAGGGGTGGTACGAGCAGTACTTC. Translated, it gives CASSQRLQGWYEQYF.

The chain is built from TRBV29-1 and TRBJ2-7; D not certain. This CDR3 spans 13 amino acids. CDR1 and CDR2 from the germline V gene are SQVTM and ANQGSEA. V was clipped by 4 bases and J by 5 bases, with 15 bases between them. The CDR3 protein is CSVVLSIADEQYF. The CDR3 bases are TGCAGCGTTGTCCTCTCGATCGCGGACGAGCAGTACTTC.